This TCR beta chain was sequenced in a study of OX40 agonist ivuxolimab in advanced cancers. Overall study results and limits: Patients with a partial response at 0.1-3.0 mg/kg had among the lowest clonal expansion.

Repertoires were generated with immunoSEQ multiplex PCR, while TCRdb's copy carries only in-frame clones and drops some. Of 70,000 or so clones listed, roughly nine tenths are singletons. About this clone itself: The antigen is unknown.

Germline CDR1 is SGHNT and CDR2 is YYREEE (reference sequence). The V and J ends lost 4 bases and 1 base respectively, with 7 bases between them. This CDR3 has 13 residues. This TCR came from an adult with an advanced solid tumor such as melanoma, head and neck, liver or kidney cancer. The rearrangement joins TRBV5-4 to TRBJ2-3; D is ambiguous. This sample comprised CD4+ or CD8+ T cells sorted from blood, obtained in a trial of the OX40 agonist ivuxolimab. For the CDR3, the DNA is TGTGCCAGCAGCCCGACCGGCACAGATACGCAGTATTTT. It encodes CASSPTGTDTQYF.